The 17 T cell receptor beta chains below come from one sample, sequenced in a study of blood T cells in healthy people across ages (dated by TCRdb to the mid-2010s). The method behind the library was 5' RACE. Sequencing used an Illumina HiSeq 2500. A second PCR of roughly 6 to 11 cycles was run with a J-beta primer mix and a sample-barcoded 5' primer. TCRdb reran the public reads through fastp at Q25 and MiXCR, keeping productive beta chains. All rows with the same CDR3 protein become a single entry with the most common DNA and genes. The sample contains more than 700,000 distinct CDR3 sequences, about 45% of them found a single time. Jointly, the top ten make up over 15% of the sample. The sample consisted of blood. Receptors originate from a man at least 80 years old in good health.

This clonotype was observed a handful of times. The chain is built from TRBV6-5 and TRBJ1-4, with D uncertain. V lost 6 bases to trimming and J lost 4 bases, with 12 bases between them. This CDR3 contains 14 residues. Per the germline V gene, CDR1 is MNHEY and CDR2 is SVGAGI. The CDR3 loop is CASRRRASNEKLFF. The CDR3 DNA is TGTGCCAGCAGGAGACGGGCGAGTAATGAAAAACTGTTTTTT.

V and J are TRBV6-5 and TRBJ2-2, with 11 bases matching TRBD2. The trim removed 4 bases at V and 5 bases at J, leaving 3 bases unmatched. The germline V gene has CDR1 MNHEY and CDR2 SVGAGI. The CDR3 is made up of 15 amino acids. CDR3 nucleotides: TGTGCCAGCAGTTTAGCGGGAGGGGGGACCGGGGAGCTGTTTTTT. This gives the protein CASSLAGGGTGELFF.

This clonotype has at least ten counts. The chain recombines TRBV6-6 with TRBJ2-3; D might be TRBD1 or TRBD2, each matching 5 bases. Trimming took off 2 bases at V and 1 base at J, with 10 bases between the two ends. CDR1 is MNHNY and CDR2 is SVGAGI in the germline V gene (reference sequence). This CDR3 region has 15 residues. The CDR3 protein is CASSYRDLGTDTQYF. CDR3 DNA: TGTGCCAGCAGTTACAGGGACCTTGGCACAGATACGCAGTATTTT.

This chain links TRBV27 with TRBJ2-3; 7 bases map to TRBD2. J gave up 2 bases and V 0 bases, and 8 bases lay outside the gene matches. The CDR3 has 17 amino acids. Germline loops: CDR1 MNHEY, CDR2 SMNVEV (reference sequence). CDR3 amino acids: CASSLSIGLVATDTQYF. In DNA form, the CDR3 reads TGTGCCAGCAGTTTATCGATAGGACTAGTCGCCACAGATACGCAGTATTTT.

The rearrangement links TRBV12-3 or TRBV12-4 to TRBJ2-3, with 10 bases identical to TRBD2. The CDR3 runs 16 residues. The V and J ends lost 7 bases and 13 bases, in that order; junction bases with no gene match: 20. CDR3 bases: TGTGCCAGCACCCTCTGGACTAGCGGTAGCACAGATGTGGAGTATTTT. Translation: CASTLWTSGSTDVEYF.

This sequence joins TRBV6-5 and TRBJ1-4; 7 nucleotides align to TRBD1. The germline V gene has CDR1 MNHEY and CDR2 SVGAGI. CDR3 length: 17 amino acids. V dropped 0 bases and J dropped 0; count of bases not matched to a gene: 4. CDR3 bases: TGTGCCAGCAGTTACTCGTTAGACAGGGCAACTAATGAAAAACTGTTTTTT. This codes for CASSYSLDRATNEKLFF.

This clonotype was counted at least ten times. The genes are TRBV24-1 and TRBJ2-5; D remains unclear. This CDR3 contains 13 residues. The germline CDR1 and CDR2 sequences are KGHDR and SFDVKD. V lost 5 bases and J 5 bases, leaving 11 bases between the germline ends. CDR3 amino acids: CATSVSPGETQYF. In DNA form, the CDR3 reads TGTGCCACCAGTGTATCTCCCGGGGAGACCCAGTACTTC.

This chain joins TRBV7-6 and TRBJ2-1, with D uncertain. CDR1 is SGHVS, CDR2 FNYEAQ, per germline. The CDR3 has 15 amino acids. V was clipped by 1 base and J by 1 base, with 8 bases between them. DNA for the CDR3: TGTGCCAGCAGCTTAGTGGAGAATTCCTACAATGAGCAGTTCTTC. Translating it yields CASSLVENSYNEQFF. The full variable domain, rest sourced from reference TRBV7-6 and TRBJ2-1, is GAGVSQSPRYKVTKRGQDVALRCDPISGHVSLYWYRQALGQGPEFLTYFNYEAQQDKSGLPNDRFSAERPEGSISTLTIQRTEQRDSAMYRCASSLVENSYNEQFFGPGTRLTVL.

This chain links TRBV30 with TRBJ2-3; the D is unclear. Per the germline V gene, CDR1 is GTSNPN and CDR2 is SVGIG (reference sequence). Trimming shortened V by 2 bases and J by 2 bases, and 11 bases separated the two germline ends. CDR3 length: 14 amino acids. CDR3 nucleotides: TGTGCCTGGAGTCTCCCGGGCTCCACAGATACGCAGTATTTT. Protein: CAWSLPGSTDTQYF.

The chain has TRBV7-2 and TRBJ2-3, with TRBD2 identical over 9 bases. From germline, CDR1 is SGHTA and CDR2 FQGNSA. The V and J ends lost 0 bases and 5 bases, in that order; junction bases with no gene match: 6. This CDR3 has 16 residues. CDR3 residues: CASSLAGTSSLDTQYF. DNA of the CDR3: TGTGCCAGCAGCTTAGCTGGGACTAGCAGTTTAGATACGCAGTATTTT.

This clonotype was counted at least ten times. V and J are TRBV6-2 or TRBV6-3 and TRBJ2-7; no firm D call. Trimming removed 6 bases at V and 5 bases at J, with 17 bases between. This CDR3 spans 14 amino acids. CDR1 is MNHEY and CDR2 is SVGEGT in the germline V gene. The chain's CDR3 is CASSSSVATHEQYF. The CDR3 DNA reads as TGTGCCAGCAGCTCGTCGGTGGCCACCCACGAGCAGTACTTC.

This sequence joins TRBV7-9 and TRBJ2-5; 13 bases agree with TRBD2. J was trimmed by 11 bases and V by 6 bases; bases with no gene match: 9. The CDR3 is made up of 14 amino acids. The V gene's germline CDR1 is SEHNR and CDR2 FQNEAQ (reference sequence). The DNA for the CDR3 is TGTGCCAGCAGTCAGACTAGCGGGAGGAATGAGCAGTACTTC. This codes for CASSQTSGRNEQYF.

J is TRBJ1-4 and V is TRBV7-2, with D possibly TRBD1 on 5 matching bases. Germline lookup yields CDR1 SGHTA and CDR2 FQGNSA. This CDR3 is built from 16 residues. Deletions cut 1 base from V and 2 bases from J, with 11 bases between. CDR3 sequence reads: CASSLDRLGTNEKLFF. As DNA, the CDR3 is TGTGCCAGCAGCTTAGACAGGCTTGGGACTAATGAAAAACTGTTTTTT.

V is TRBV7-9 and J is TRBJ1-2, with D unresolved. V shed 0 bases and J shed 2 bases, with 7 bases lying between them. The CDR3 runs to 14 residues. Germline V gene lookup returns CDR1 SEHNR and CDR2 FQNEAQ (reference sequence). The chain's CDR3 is CASSLAGMNYGYTF. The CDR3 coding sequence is TGTGCCAGCAGCTTAGCCGGGATGAACTATGGCTACACCTTC.

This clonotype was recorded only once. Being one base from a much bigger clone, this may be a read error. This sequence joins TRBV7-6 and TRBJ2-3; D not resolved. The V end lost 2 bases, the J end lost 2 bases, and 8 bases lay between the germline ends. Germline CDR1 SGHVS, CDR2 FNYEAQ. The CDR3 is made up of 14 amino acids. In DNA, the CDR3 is TGTGCCAGCAGCTTAAATCCTAACACAGATACGCAGTATTTT. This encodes CASSLNPNTDTQYF.

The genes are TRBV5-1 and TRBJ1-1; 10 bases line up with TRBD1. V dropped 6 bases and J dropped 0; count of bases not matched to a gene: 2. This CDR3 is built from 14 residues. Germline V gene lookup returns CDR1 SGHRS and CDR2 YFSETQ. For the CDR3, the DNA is TGCGCCAGCAAAGGGACAGGGGTGAACACTGAAGCTTTCTTT. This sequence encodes CASKGTGVNTEAFF. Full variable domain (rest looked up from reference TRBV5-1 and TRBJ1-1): KAGVTQTPRYLIKTRGQQVTLSCSPISGHRSVSWYQQTPGQGLQFLFEYFSETQRNKGNFPGRFSGRQFSNSRSEMNVSTLELGDSALYLCASKGTGVNTEAFFGQGTRLTVV.

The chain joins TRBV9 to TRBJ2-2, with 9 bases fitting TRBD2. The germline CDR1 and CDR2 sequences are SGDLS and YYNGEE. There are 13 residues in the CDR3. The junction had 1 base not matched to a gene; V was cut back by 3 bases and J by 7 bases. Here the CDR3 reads CASSGLAVGELFF. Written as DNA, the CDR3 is TGTGCCAGCAGCGGACTAGCGGTCGGGGAGCTGTTTTTT.